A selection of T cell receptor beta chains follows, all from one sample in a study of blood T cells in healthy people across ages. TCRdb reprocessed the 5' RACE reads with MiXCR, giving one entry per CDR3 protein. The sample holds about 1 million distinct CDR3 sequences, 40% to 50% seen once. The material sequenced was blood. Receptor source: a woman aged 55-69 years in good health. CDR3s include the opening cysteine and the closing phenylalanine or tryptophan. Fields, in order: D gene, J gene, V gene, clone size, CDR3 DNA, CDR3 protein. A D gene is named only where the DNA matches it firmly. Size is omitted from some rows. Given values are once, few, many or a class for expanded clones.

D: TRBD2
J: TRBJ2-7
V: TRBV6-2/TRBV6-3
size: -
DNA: TGTGCCGGCATAAATGCGGGGGTATACGAGCAGTACTTC
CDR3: CAGINAGVYEQYF

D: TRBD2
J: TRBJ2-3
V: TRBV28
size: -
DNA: TGTGCCAGCAGGAACGGGAGGGCCAGAGATACGCAGTATTTT
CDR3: CASRNGRARDTQYF

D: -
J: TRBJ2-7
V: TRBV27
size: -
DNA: TGTGCCAGCAGTCAACAGGGTCTTGGCTTCGAGCAGTACTTC
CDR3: CASSQQGLGFEQYF

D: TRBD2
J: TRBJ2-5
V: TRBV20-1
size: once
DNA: TGCAGTGGGGCTCGTAGCGGGAGTAGGCAAGAGACCCAGTACTTC
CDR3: CSGARSGSRQETQYF

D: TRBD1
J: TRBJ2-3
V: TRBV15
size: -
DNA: TGTGCCACCAGCAGACCGCAGGGGGCAAGTACAGATACGCAGTATTTT
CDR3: CATSRPQGASTDTQYF

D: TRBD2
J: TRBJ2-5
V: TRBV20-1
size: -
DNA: TGCAGTGCTAGAGGAGAGGGAGGGCCCCAAGAGACCCAGTACTTC
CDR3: CSARGEGGPQETQYF

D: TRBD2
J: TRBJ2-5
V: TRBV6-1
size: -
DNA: TGTGCCAGCAAGCAAGGGACTAACCCAACGGGGGAGACCCAGTACTTC
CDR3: CASKQGTNPTGETQYF

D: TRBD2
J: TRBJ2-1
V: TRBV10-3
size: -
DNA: TGTGCCATCCAACCGATAGCGGGAGGGCCAAATGAGCAGTTCTTC
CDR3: CAIQPIAGGPNEQFF

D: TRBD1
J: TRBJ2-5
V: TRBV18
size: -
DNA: TGTGCCAGCTCACCGACAGGGGGCCTCGATGAGCAGTACTTC
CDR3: CASSPTGGLDEQYF

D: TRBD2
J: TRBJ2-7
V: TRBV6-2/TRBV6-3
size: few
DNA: TGTGCCAGCAGACGCGGGAGCGAGCAGTACTTC
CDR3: CASRRGSEQYF

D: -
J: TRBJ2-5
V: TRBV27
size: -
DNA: TGTGCCAGCAGTTGGCTCCCGGGAGCAGAGACCCAGTACTTC
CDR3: CASSWLPGAETQYF

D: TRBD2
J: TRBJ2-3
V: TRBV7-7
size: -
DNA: TGTGCTAGCAGCCCCCCAGGTAGCGGGCCAGATACGCAGTATTTT
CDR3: CASSPPGSGPDTQYF

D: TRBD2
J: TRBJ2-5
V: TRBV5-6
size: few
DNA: TGTGCCAGCAGCCTACTAGCGGGAGACAAAGAGACCCAGTACTTC
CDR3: CASSLLAGDKETQYF

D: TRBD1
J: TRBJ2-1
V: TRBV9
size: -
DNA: TGTGCCAGCAGGGGACAGGGTGGTAGCTACAATGAGCAGTTCTTC
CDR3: CASRGQGGSYNEQFF

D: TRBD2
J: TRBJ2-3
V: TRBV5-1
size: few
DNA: TGCGCCAGCAGCAAGCGGGAAGATACGCAGTATTTT
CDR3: CASSKREDTQYF

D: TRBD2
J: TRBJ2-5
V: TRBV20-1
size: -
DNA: TGCAGTGCGGATCCTAGCGGGAGGCAAGAGACCCAGTACTTC
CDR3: CSADPSGRQETQYF

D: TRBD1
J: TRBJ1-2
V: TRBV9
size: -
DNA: TGTGCCAGCAGCGTAGAGGGACAGGGCCTGAATGGCTACACCTTC
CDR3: CASSVEGQGLNGYTF

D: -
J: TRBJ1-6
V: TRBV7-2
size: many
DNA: TGTGCCAGCAGCTTAGTCTTATATTCACCCCTCCACTTT
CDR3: CASSLVLYSPLHF

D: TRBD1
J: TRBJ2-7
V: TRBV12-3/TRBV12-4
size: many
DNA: TGTGCCAGCAGTTTGGCAGGGGGATCAGAGCAGTACTTC
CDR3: CASSLAGGSEQYF

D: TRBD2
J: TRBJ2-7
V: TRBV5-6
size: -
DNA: TGTGCCAGCAGCAAGGGACTAGCGCACGAGCAGTACTTC
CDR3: CASSKGLAHEQYF

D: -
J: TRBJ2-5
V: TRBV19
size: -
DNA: TGTGCCAGCCCCATCGATACGAAGCAGTACTTC
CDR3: CASPIDTKQYF

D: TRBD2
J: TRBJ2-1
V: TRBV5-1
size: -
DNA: TGCGCCAGCAGCTCCGGTTTAGCGGGAGGTATGGGGAATGAGCAGTTCTTC
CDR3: CASSSGLAGGMGNEQFF

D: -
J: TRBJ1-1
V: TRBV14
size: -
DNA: TGTGCCAGCAGCCAACTCAATAGGAACACTGAAGCTTTCTTT
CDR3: CASSQLNRNTEAFF

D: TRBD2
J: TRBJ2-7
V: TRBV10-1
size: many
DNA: TGCGCCAGCAGTATGACTAGCGGGGCTTACGAGCAGTACTTC
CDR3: CASSMTSGAYEQYF

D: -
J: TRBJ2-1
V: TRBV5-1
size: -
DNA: TGCGCCAGCAGCCCCGGTTTAAGGCAGCGGGCCTACAATGAGCAGTTCTTC
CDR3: CASSPGLRQRAYNEQFF

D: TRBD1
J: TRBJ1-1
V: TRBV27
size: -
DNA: TGTGCCAGCAGACCCGGCAGGGGGTTGGTGAACACTGAAGCTTTCTTT
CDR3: CASRPGRGLVNTEAFF

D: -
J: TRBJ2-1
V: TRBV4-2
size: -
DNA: TGTGCCAGCAGCCAACCTGGGACTGGAGACAATGAGCAGTTCTTC
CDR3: CASSQPGTGDNEQFF

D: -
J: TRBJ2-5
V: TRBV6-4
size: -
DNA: TGTGCCACCATGGCCAGGGTCCAAGAGACCCAGTACTTC
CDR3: CATMARVQETQYF

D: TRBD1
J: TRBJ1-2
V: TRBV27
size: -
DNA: TGTGCCAGCACCCAGGACAGGGCATCGAAATCTGGCTACACCTTC
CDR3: CASTQDRASKSGYTF

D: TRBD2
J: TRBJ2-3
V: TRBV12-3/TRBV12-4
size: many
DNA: TGTGCCAGCAGCCCAAGGACTAGCGGCACCAGCACAGATACGCAGTATTTT
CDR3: CASSPRTSGTSTDTQYF

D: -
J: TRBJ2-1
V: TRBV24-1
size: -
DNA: TGTGCCACCAGTGATTCCGCGGCATCACAAAACAATGAGCAGTTCTTC
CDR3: CATSDSAASQNNEQFF

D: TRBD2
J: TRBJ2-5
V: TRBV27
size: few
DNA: TGTGCCAGCAGTTTATGGGAGGGGGAGACCCAGTACTTC
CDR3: CASSLWEGETQYF

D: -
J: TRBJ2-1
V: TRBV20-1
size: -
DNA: TGCAGTGCTAGCGGGGGCGGGGTCGGTGAGCAGTTCTTC
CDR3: CSASGGGVGEQFF

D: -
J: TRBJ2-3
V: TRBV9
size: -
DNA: TGTGCCAGCAGCCCAGAGCTGGGAGTAGCAGATACGCAGTATTTT
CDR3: CASSPELGVADTQYF

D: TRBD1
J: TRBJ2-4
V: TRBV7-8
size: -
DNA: TGTGCCAGCAGCTTAAGGGGTTGGGACAGCCTAGCCAAAAACATTCAGTACTTC
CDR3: CASSLRGWDSLAKNIQYF

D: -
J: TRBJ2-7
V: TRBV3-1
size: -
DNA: TGTGCCAGCAGCCATTTTGGCGACCCCCCCTACGAGCAGTACTTC
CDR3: CASSHFGDPPYEQYF

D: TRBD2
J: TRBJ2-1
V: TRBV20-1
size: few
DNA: TGCAGTGCCGTTAGCGGGAGAAAGCTTGAGAGTGAGCAGTTCTTC
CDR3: CSAVSGRKLESEQFF

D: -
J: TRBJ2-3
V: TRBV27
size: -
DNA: TGTGCCAGCAGCGTAGCTTACACAGATACGCAGTATTTT
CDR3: CASSVAYTDTQYF

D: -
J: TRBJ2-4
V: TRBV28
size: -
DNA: TGTGCCAGCAGCTCTATAAACCGGGGGCCCCAGTACTTC
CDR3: CASSSINRGPQYF

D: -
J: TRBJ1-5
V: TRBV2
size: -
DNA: TGTGCCAGCAGTGAAGGAATGGAGGACAGGCCCCAGCATTTT
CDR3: CASSEGMEDRPQHF

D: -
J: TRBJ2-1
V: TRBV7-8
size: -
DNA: TGTGCCAGCAGCTTCGGCAGTGAGCAGTTCTTC
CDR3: CASSFGSEQFF